The present TCR beta chain was sequenced within a study of OX40 agonist ivuxolimab in advanced cancers. Study-wide results and caveats: Expansion of clones was among the lowest in partial responders at 0.1-3.0 mg/kg. In the expanded peripheral T cells, antigen specificity was never determined.

A history of autoimmune disease or systemic immunosuppression excluded patients. CDR1 is MNHNS, CDR2 SASEGT, per germline. This CDR3 is built from 16 residues. Only in-frame clones appear in the TCRdb table, and some are missing; sequencing was by immunoSEQ multiplex PCR. The table includes approximately 84,000 clones, roughly nine tenths detected once. As for this clone: The antigen is unknown. The junction departs from the called germline gene at one end, perhaps through a read error.

Material: CD4+ or CD8+ T cells sorted from blood, obtained in a trial of the OX40 agonist ivuxolimab. The V call is TRBV6-1, the J call TRBJ2-5; 9 nucleotides line up with TRBD1. This receptor was taken from an adult with an advanced solid tumor such as melanoma, head and neck, liver or kidney cancer. The CDR3: CASSKALWTGEETQYF. For the CDR3, the DNA is TGTGCCAGCAGTAAAGCCCTCTGGACAGGGGAAGAGACCCAGTACTTC.